Reported below is one T cell receptor beta chain. Its antigen is unknown. This sample is drawn from a study of monozygotic twins with inflammatory bowel disease. Germline loops: CDR1 DFQATT, CDR2 SNEGSKA (reference sequence). This CDR3 contains 17 residues. Phlebotomy per donor yielded a single 2.5 ml blood sample. Via template switching, UMIs carrying a 6-nucleotide sample barcode were introduced. Following a re-call of the 5' RACE reads, TCRdb has one entry per CDR3 protein and lacks DNA. The table lists around 140,000 distinct CDR3 sequences, with roughly 1.2% in the top ten. Notes on the study in general: No difference was seen in repertoire similarity between concordant and discordant twins, possibly from limited power.

This receptor was identified in a human donor with ulcerative colitis or Crohn's disease, or a healthy co-twin of an affected twin (not recorded which). What was sequenced was blood. V is TRBV20-1 and J is TRBJ2-1; absent DNA, TCRdb's TRBD1 call cannot be checked. The CDR3 reads CSASRGRATVLGNEQFF.